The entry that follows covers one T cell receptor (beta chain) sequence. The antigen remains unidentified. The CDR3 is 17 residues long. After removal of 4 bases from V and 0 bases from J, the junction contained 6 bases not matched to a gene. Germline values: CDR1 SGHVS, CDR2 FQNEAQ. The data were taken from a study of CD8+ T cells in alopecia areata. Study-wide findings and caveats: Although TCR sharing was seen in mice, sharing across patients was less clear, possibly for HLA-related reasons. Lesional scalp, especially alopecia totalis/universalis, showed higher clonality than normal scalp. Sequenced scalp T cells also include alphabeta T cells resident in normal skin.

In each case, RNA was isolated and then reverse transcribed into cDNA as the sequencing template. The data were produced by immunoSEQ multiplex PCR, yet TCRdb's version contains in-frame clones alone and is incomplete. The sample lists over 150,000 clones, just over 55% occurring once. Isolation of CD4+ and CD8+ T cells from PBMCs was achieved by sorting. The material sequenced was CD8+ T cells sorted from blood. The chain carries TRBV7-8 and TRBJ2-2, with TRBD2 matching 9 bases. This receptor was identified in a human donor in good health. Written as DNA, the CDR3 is TGTGCCAGCAGCTCCCCTAGCGGGGTGGCGAACACCGGGGAGCTGTTTTTT. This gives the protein CASSSPSGVANTGELFF.